Detailed here is one T cell receptor beta chain. Clones were read by immunoSEQ multiplex PCR, and TCRdb kept only the in-frame ones, dropping some. In the table there are under 250,000 clones, about 91% of which are singletons. CDR3 length equals 14 residues. V was pared by 7 bases and J by 7 bases, with 16 bases between. Germline-derived CDR1 and CDR2 are LNHDA and SQIVND (reference sequence). This sample stems from a study of blood T cell repertoires in COVID-19. Study at large: In each case, the material was cDNA or gDNA derived from T cells, B-cell-depleted T cells, or PBMCs.

The V and J genes are TRBV19 and TRBJ2-2; D is ambiguous. The sample consisted of peripheral blood. This TCR derives from a man older than 75 with acute or convalescent COVID-19. The chain's CDR3 is CASTPREVGGELFF. CDR3 coding DNA: TGTGCCAGTACTCCCCGAGAGGTCGGCGGGGAGCTGTTTTTT.